The clone carrying this TCR beta chain was detected only once. Assay: immunoSEQ multiplex PCR; the TCRdb copy retains only in-frame clones and omits some. Seen here are 31,000 or so clones, 88% observed once, and the top ten hold approximately 6.4%. Germline-derived CDR1 and CDR2 are KGHDR and SFDVKD. This CDR3 comprises 15 residues. V was cut by 6 bases and J by 2 bases, with 13 bases left in between. The data are from a study of PD-1 and CTLA-4 blockade in melanoma. The genes are TRBV24-1 and TRBJ1-5, with D possibly matching TRBD1 (5 bases). The clonotype comes from a human donor with melanoma. The material was CD8+ T cells from peripheral blood, obtained from a patient given anti-PD-1 treatment. As DNA, the CDR3 is TGTGCCACCAGTCTGGGGGGTGCAGGCAATCAGCCCCAGCATTTT. Protein product: CATSLGGAGNQPQHF.